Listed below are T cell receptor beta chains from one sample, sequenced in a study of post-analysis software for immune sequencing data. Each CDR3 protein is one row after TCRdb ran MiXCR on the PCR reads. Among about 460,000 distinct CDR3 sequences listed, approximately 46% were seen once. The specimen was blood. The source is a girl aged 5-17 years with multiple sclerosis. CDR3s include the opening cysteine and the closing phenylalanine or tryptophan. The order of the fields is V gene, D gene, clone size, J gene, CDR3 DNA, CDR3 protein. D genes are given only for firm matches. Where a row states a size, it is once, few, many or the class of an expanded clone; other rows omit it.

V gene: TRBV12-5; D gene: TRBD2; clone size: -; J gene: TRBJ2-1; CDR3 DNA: TGTGCTAGTGGTAATACCGGGACTAGCGGTAAAGAGGGGGCCTACAATGAGCAGTTCTTC; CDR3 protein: CASGNTGTSGKEGAYNEQFF
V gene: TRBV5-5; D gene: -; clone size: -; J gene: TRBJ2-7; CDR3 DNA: TGTGCCAGCAGTTCTGACAGGATGAGAAACGAGCAGTACTTC; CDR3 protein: CASSSDRMRNEQYF
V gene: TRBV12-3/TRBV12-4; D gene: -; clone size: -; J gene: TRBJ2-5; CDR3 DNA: TGTGCCAGCACCGTTAGTTATACGCACCAAGAGACCCAGTACTTT; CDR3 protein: CASTVSYTHQETQYF
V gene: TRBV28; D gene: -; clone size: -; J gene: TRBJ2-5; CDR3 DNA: TGTGCCAGCAGTTTCGAGTCAGGGAGAGGTCGGAAGACCCAGTACTTC; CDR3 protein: CASSFESGRGRKTQYF
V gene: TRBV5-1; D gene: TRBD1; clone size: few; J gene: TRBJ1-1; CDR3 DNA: TGCGCCAGCAGCCTAAGACAGGGGGCTACTGAAGCTTTCTTT; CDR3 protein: CASSLRQGATEAFF
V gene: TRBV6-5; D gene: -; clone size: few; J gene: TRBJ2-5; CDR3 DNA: TGTGCCAGCAGTTACTCGAGGACGCGGGGAGAGACCCAGTACTTC; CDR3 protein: CASSYSRTRGETQYF
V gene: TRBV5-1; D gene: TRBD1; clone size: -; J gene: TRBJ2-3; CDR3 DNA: TGCGCCAGCACCCGGGACAGGGGCACAGATACGCAGTATTTT; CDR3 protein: CASTRDRGTDTQYF
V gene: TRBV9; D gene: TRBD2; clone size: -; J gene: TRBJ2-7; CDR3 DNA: TGTGCCAGCAGCCAAGGGGGGATAGCGGGAGGAAATCGGGCTTACGAGCAGTACTTC; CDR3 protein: CASSQGGIAGGNRAYEQYF
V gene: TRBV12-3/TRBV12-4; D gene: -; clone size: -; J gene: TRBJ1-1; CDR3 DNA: TGTGCCAGCACCGGACTGACCGGCGCTGAAGCTTTCTTT; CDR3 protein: CASTGLTGAEAFF
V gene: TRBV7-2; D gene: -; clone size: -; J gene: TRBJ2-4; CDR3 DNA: TGTGCCAGCAGCGACGGAGGGCCCTCGGGAAACATTCAGTACTTC; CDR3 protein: CASSDGGPSGNIQYF
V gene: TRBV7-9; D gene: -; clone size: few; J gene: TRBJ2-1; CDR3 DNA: TGTGCCAGCAGCCCACTCCAGGAGCAGTTCTTC; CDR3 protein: CASSPLQEQFF
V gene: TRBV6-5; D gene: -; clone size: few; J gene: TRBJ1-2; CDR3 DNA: TGTGCCAGCAGTTACCAGTACTCCTATGGCTACACCTTC; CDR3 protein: CASSYQYSYGYTF
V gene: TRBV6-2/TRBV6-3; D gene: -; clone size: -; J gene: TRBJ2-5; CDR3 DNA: TGTGCCAGCAGGCCCCGGGACGCGAAGATACAAGAGTCCCAGTACTTC; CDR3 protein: CASRPRDAKIQESQYF
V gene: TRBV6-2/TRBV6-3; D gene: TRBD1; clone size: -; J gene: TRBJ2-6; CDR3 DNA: TGTGCCAGCAGTTACCAGGGACAGGGGGGCTCTGGGGCCAACGTCCTGACTTTC; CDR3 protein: CASSYQGQGGSGANVLTF
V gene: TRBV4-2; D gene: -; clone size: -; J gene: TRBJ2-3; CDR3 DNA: TGTTCCAGCAGCCAAGAAGGGCGGGACCGCCCCACAGATACGCAGTATTTT; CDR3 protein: CSSSQEGRDRPTDTQYF
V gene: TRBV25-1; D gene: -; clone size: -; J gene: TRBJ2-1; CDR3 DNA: TGTGCCAGCGGTTTTATATCGGATTATGAGCAGTTCTTC; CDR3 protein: CASGFISDYEQFF
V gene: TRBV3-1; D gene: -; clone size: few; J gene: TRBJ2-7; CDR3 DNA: TGTGCCAGCAGCCAGGCCTCAGGGTCCTACGAGCAGTACTTC; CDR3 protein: CASSQASGSYEQYF
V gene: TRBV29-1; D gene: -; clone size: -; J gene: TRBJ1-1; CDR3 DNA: TGCAGCGTTGTTTGGCCCTTGAGGGAGGACACTGAAGCTTTCTTT; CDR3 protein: CSVVWPLREDTEAFF
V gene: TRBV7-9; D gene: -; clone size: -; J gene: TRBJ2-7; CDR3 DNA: TGTGCCAGCAGCCCCCGGACGTCTCCCTACGAGCAGTACTTC; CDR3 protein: CASSPRTSPYEQYF
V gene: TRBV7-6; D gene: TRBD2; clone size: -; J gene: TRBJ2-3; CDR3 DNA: TGTGCCAGCAGCTTAGCAGCCGAACATGGCGGGAGGACAGATACGCAGTATTTT; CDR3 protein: CASSLAAEHGGRTDTQYF
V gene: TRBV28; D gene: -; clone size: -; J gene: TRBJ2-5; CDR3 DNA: TGTGCCAGCAGTTTACCCCGAGAGGGGGAGCAGTACTTC; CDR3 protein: CASSLPREGEQYF
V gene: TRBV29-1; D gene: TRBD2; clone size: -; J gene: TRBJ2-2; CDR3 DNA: TGCAGCGTTGGACTAGCGGGAGACACCGGGGAGCTGTTTTTT; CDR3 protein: CSVGLAGDTGELFF
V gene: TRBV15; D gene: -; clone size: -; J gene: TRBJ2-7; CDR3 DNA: TGTGCCACCAGCAGAGATAAGGCCGAACGGGGGATCAAGTCCGAGCAGTACTTC; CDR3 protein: CATSRDKAERGIKSEQYF
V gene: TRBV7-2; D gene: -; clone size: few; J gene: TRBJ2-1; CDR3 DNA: TGTGCCAGCAGCTCCTACGAGGGGGAGCACAATGAGCAGTTCTTC; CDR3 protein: CASSSYEGEHNEQFF
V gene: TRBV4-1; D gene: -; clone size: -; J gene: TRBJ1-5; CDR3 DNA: TGCGCCAGCAGCCAAGATCAGGGTCAGCCCCAGCATTTT; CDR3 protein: CASSQDQGQPQHF
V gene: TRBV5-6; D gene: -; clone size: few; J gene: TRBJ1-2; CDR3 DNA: TGTGCCAGCAGCTTGGTAGGGGAATATGGCTACACCTTC; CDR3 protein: CASSLVGEYGYTF
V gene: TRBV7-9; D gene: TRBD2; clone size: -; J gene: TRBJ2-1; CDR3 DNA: TGTGCCAGCAGCCGTAGCGGGGTTATTAACAATGAGCAGTTCTTC; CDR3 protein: CASSRSGVINNEQFF
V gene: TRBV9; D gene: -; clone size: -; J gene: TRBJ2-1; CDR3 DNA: TGTGCCAGCAGCGTAGCTCCGGGGCAGCGACGTAAGAATGAGCAGTTCTTC; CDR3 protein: CASSVAPGQRRKNEQFF
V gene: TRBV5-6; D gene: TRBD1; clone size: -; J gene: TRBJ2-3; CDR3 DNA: TGTGCCAGCAGCCTTTTACCCTCACAGGGGATTAGTGACACAGATACGCAGTATTTT; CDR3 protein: CASSLLPSQGISDTDTQYF
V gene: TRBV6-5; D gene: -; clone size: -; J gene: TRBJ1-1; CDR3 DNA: TGTGCCAGCAGCCCCACGCGGGAGGAGGGCACTGAAGCTTTCTTT; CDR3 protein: CASSPTREEGTEAFF
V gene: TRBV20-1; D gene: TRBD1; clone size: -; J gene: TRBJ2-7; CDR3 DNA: TGCAGTGCTAGAGATCCCGGGACAGCGCCCTACGAGCAGTACTTC; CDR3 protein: CSARDPGTAPYEQYF
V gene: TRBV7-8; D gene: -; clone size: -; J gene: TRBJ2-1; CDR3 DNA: TGTGCCAGCAGCCCCCCCCACGCCTACAATGAGCAGTTCTTC; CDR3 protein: CASSPPHAYNEQFF
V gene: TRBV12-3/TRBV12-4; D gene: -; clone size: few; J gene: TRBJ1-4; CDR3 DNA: TGTGCCAGCAGCACCACGAGTGCAACTAATGAAAAACTGTTTTTT; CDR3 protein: CASSTTSATNEKLFF
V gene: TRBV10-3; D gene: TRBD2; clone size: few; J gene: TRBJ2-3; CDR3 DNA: TGTGCCATCAGTGTGAGCGGGATTGTTCCAGATACGCAGTATTTT; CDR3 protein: CAISVSGIVPDTQYF
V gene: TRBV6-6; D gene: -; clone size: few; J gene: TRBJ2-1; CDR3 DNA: TGTGCCAGCAGTTACTCGTCTGCATCGCGGGGTGAGCAGTTCTTC; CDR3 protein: CASSYSSASRGEQFF
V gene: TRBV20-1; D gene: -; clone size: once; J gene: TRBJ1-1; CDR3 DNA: TGCAGTGCTGCTACCTTAGACAGAAGGAACACTGAAGCTTTCTTT; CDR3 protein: CSAATLDRRNTEAFF
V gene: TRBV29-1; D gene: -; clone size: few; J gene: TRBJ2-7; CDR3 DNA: TGCAGCGCCGCCCGCGCCAAAGACTACGAGCAGTACTTC; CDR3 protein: CSAARAKDYEQYF
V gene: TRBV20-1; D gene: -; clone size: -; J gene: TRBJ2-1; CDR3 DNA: TGCAGTGCTAGAGAGGAGAGTGAGCAGTTCTTC; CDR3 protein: CSAREESEQFF
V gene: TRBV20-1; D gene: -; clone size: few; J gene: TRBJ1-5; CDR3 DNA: TGCAGTGCCTACGACAGAAGTCAGCCCCAGCATTTT; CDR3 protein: CSAYDRSQPQHF
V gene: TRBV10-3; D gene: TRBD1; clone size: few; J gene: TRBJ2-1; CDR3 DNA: TGTGCCATCGGGAATTACAGGGGTAGCTCCTACAATGAGCAGTTCTTC; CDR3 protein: CAIGNYRGSSYNEQFF
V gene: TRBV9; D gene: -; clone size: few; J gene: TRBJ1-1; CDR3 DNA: TGTGCCAGCAGCGGACAGATGAACACTGAAGCTTTCTTT; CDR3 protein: CASSGQMNTEAFF
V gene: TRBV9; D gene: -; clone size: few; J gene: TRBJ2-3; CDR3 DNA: TGTGCCAGCAGCGCAGTACTAGGAGTGGGCACAGATACGCAGTATTTT; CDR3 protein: CASSAVLGVGTDTQYF
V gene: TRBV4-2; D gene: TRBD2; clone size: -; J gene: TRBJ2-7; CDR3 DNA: TGTGCCAGCAGCTATGAACCCCTAGCGGGAGGCTCCTACGAGCAGTACTTC; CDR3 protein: CASSYEPLAGGSYEQYF
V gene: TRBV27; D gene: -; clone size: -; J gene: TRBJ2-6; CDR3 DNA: TGTGCCAGCAGTTTACTAGGGGGGGGCTCGGGGGCCAACGTCCTGACTTTC; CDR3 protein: CASSLLGGGSGANVLTF
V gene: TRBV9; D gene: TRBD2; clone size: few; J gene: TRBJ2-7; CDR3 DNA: TGTGCCAGCAGCCCGAAGGGGCTAGCGGTCTACGAGCAGTACTTC; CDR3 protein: CASSPKGLAVYEQYF
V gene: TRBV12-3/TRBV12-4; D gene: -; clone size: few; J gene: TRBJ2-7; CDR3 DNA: TGTGCCAGCAGCCTTAAGGGGGATAGCGAGCAGTACTTC; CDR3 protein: CASSLKGDSEQYF
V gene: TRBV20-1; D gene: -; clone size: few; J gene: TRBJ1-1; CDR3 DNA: TGCAGTGCTCGTCAGAACACTGAAGCTTTCTTT; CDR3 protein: CSARQNTEAFF
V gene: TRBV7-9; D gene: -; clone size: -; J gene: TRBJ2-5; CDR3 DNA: TGTGCCAGCAGCTTCCCCGCCCAGTGGCAGACGGAGACCCAGTACTTC; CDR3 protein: CASSFPAQWQTETQYF
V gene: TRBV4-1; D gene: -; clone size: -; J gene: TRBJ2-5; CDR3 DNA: TGCGCCAGCAGCCAAGCGGAGACCCAGTACTTC; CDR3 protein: CASSQAETQYF
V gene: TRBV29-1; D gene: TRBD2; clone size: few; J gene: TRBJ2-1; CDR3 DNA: TGCAGCGTTGAAGAGGGACTAGCGGGAGAGGATGAGCAGTTCTTC; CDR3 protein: CSVEEGLAGEDEQFF
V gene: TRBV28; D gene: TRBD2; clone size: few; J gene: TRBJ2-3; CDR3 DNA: TGTGCCAGCAGTTTTGACCCCTCGGTTCAAGCGGGAGGTAGGACAGATACGCAGTATTTT; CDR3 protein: CASSFDPSVQAGGRTDTQYF
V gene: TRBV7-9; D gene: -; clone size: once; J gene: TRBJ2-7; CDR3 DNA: TGTGCCAGCAGCAAACAGGGACACGAGCAGTACTTC; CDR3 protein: CASSKQGHEQYF
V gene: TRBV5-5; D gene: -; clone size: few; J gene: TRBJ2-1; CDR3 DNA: TGTGCCAGCAGCTGGGAACCCTACAGGGACAATGAGCAGTTCTTC; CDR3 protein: CASSWEPYRDNEQFF
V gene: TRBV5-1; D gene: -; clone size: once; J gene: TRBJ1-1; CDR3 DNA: TGCGCCAGCAGCCTAACAGGGAAGGTCAACACTGAAGCTTTCTTT; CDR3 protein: CASSLTGKVNTEAFF
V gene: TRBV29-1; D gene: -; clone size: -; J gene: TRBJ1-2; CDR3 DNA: TGCAGCGTTGAAGATCTGGACATCCCAACAAGCGGCTATGGCTACACCTTC; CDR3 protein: CSVEDLDIPTSGYGYTF
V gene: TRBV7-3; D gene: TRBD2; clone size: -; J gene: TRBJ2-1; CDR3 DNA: TGTGTCAGCAGCCCGGGACTAGCGGGAGGGAGGGTTTACAATGAGCAGTTCTTC; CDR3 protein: CVSSPGLAGGRVYNEQFF